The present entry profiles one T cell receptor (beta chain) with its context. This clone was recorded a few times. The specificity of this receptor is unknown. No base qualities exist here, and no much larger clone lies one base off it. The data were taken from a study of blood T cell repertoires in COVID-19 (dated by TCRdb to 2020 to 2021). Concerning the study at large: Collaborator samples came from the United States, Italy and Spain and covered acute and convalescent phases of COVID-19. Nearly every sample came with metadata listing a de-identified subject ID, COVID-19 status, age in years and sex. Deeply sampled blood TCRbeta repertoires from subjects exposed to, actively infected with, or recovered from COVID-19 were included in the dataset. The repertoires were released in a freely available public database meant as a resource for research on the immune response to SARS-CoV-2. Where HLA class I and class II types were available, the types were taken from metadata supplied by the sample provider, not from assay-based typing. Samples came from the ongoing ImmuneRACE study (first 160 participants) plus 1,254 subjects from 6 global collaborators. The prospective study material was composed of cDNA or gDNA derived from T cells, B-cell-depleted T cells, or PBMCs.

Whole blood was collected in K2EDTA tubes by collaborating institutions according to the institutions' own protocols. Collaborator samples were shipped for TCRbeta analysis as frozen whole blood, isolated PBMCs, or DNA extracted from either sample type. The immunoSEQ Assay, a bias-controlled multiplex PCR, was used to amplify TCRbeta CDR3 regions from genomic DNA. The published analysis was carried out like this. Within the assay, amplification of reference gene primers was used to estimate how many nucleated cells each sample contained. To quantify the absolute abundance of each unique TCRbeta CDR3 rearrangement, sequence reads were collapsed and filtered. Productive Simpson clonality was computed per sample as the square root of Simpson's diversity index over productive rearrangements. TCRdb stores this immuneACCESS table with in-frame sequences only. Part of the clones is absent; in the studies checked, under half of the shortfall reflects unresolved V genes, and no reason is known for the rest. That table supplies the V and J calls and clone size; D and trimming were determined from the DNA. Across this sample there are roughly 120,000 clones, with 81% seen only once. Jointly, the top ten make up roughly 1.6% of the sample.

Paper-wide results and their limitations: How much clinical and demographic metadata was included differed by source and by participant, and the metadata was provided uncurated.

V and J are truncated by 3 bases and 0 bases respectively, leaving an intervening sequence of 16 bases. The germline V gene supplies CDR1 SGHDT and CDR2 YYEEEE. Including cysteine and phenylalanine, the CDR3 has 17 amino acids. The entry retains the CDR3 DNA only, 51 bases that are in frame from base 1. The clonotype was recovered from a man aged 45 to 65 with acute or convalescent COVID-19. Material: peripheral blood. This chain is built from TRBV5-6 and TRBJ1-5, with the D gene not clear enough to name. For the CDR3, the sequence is CASSSRLRQYSNQPQHF. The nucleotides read TGTGCCAGCAGCTCGAGGCTGAGGCAGTATAGCAATCAGCCCCAGCATTTT. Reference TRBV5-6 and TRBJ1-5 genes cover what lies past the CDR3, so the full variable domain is DAGVTQSPTHLIKTRGQQVTLRCSPKSGHDTVSWYQQALGQGPQFIFQYYEEEERQRGNFPDRFSGHQFPNYSSELNVNALLLGDSALYLCASSSRLRQYSNQPQHFGDGTRLSIL.